This T cell receptor (beta chain) originates from a study of CD8 T cells in ankylosing spondylitis. Study observations and caveats: Within ankylosing spondylitis blood, a TCR beta motif made up of seven to nine highly homologous variants appeared to be characteristic.

The CDR3 totals 15 residues. V dropped 4 bases and J dropped 2; count of bases not matched to a gene: 1. Looked up from germline, CDR1 is KGHDR and CDR2 is SFDVKD. TCRdb re-analysed the 5' RACE reads in MiXCR, keeping a single row per CDR3 protein. This table has over 600,000 distinct CDR3 sequences, 15% to 20% appearing once. Concerning this clonotype: Its specificity is not known.

This chain connects TRBV24-1 to TRBJ2-1, with 10 bases aligning to TRBD1. Material for sequencing was blood, either unsorted or a sorted T cell fraction (not recorded which). The clonotype comes from a male donor with ankylosing spondylitis. The CDR3 region is CATSDGQGAYNEQFF. CDR3 bases: TGTGCCACCAGTGACGGACAGGGGGCCTACAATGAGCAGTTCTTC.